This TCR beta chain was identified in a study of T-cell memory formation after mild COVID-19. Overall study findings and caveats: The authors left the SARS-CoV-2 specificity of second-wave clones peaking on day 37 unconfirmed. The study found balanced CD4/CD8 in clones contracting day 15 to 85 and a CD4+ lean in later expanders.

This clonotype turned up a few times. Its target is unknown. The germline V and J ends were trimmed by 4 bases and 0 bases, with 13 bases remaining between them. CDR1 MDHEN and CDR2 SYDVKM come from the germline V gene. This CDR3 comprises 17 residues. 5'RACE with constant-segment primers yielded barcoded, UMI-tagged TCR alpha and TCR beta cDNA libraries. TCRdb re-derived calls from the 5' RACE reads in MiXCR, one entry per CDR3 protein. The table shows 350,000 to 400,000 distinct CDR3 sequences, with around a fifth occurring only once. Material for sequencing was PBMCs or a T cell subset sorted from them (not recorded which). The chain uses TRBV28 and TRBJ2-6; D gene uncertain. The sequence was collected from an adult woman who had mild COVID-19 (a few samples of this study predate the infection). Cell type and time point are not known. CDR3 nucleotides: TGTGCCAGCAGTTCGAGGCAGGCATACTCTGGGGCCAACGTCCTGACTTTC. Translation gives CASSSRQAYSGANVLTF. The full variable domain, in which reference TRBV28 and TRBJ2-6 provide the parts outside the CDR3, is DVKVTQSSRYLVKRTGEKVFLECVQDMDHENMFWYRQDPGLGLRLIYFSYDVKMKEKGDIPEGYSVSREKKERFSLILESASTNQTSMYLCASSSRQAYSGANVLTFGAGSRLTVL.